Sequencing of this T cell receptor beta chain was carried out in a study of shared clonotypes between healthy human individuals. Study-wide background: Three plates were used per donor for CD4 naive, three for CD4 memory, two for CD8 naive and one for CD8 memory.

With respect to this clone: What it recognizes is unknown.

Study observations and caveats: For naive CD4 cells, around 5% of clonotypes were shared across a handful of donors.

Tens of thousands of T cell genomes (roughly 220 ng DNA) went into each sorted-subset replicate. Method: immunoSEQ multiplex PCR; TCRdb's copy keeps in-frame clones and lacks some. The data show about 2.5 million clones, with less than 95% seen just once and 0.3% to 0.4% held by the top ten. The CDR3 extends over 16 amino acids. The germline V and J ends were trimmed by 0 bases and 0 bases, with 11 bases remaining between them. Germline CDR1 reads SGHAT; CDR2 reads FQNNGV. The sequencing sample was made of naive CD4+ T cells from PBMCs. Subset denoted: CD45RA+ positively selected. The TCR originated in a young man in good health. Some clones in this sample may be carry-over from other donors' samples. This rearrangement joins TRBV11-2 to TRBJ1-1, with D uncertain. The CDR3 DNA follows: TGTGCCAGCAGCTTAGATTTTCGGCGGCTGAACACTGAAGCTTTCTTT. Its translation: CASSLDFRRLNTEAFF.